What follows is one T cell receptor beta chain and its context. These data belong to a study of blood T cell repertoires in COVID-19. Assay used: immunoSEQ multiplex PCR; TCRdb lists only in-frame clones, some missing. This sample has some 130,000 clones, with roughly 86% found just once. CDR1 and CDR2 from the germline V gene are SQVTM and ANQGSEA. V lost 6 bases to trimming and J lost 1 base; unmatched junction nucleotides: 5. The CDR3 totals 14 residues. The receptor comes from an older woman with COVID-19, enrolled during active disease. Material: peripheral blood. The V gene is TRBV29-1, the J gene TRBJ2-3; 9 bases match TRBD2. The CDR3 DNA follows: TGCAGCGTAAGCTTAGCGGGGGGCACAGATACGCAGTATTTT. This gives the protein CSVSLAGGTDTQYF.